This section outlines one TCR beta chain sequence together with its context. Antigen unknown. Germline CDR1 and CDR2: SGHNT and YYREEE (reference sequence). The length of the CDR3 is 17 residues. With 4 bases clipped from V and 5 bases from J, the junction kept 11 bases outside the gene matches. The sample belongs to a study of cytomegalovirus exposure and HLA in healthy donors. Study overall: An early data release held tens of millions of unique TCRs from HLA-typed donors. Study-wide results and caveats: Upon later analysis, TCR association rates were observed to vary by HLA locus, being highest for DRB1 and lowest for HLA-C. Clonal expansion was found to be greater in HLA-associated TCR beta chains than in equally common others in a later analysis.

In the PCR, 60 Vbeta and 13 Jbeta primers were used. Data came from immunoSEQ multiplex PCR; TCRdb stores just in-frame clones and leaves some out. The repertoire table contains 100,000 to 150,000 clones. The sequence was obtained from a man between 18 and 35 years old in good health and CMV-seronegative. The rearrangement joins TRBV5-4 to TRBJ1-4, with 10 bases matching TRBD1. Source material: PBMCs. For the CDR3, the DNA is TGTGCCAGCAGCCTTCGGACAGGGGGGGATCCGAATGAAAAACTGTTTTTT. Its protein is CASSLRTGGDPNEKLFF.